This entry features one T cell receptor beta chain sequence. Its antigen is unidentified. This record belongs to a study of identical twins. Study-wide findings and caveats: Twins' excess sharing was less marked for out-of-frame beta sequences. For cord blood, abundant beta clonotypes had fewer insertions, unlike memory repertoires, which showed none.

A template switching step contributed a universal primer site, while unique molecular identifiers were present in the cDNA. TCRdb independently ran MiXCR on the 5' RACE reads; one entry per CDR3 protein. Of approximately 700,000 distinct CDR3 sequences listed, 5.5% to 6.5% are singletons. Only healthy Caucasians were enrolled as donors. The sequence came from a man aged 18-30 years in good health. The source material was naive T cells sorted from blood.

CDR3 sequence: CASSYSLGNEKLFF. CDR3 bases: TGTGCCAGCAGTTACTCGTTAGGGAATGAAAAACTGTTTTTT. This rearrangement joins TRBV6-5 to TRBJ1-4; D gene ambiguous. Per germline, CDR1 MNHEY and CDR2 SVGAGI. The CDR3 contains 14 residues. The ends were cut back, 0 bases at V and 5 bases at J, with 7 bases in the middle.